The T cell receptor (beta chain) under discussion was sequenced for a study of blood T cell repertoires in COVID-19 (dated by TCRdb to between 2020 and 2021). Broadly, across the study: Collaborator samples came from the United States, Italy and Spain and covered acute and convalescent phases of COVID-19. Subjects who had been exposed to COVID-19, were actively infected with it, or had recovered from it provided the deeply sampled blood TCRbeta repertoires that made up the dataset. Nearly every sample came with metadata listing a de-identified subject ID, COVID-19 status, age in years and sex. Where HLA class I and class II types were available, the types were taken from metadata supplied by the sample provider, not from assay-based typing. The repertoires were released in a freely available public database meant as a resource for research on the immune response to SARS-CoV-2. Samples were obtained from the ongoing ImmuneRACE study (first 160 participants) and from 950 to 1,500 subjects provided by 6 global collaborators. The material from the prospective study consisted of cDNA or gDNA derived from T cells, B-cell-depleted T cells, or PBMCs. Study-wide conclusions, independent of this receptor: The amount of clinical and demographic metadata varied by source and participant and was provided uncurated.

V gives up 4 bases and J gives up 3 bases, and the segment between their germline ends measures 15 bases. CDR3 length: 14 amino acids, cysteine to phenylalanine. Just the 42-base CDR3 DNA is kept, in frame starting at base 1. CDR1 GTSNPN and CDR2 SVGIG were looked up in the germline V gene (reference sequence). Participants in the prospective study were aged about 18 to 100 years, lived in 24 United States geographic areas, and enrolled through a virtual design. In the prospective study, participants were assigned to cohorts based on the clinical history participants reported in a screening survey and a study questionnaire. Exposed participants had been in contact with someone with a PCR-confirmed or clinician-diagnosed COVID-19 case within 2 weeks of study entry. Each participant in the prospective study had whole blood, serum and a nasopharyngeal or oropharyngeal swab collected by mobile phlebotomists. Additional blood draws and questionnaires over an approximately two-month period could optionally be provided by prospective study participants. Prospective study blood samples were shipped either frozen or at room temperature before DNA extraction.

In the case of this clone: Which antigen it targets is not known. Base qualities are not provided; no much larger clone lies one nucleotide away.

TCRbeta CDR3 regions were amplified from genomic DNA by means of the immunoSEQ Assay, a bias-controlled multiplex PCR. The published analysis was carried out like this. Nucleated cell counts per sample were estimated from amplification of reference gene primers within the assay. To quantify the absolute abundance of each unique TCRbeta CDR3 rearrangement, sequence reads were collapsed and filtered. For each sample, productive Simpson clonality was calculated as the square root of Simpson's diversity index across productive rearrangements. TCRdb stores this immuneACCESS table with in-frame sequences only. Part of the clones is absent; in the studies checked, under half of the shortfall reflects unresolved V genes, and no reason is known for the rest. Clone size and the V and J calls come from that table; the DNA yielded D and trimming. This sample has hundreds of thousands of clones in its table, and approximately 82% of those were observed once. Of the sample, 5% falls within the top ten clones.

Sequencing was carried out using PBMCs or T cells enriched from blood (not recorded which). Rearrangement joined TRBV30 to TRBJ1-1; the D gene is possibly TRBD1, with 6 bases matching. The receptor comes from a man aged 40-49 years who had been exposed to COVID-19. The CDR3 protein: CAWIPGVRDTEAFF. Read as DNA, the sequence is TGTGCCTGGATCCCAGGGGTAAGGGACACTGAAGCTTTCTTT.